This paragraph covers one TCR beta chain sequence. Its binding antigen is unknown. No clone much larger than this one lies a single base away; base qualities are absent. This entry belongs to a study of CD4 T cell repertoires in COVID-19 (TCRdb year 2021). Study-wide context: To analyze cross-reactivity, the CFSE-low cells were expanded with IL-2 for approximately 11 days and then labeled again and restimulated with spike proteins from other coronaviruses. In COVID-19-recovered individuals, the study described naturally processed CD4+ T cell responses to SARS-CoV-2 spike and nucleoprotein and used TCR Vbeta sequencing to evaluate clonal composition. TCR Vbeta repertoire analysis of SARS-CoV-2-reactive T cells was conducted at the subset level in a few recovered individuals. General study outcomes and caveats: Between about 6.5 and 28% of SARS-CoV-2 clonotypes were also detected in secondary cultures stimulated with SARS-CoV and/or HKU1 spike, a finding consistent with cross-reactivity. Several of the most expanded SARS-CoV-2-reactive clonotypes were present in two or all three memory subsets, which suggests intraclonal diversification.

CDR1 and CDR2, per the germline V gene, are MDHEN and SYDVKM. V trim: 8 bases; J trim: 4 bases; unmatched bases: 9. From the cysteine through the phenylalanine, the CDR3 covers 14 amino acids. The only DNA kept is the CDR3, 42 bases in frame from the first base. Memory T cell samples that were not cultured were sequenced immediately after ex vivo isolation. CD4+ total memory, central memory, effector memory and circulating T follicular helper cells were isolated from peripheral blood mononuclear cells. The library was produced with the immunoSEQ multiplex PCR assay. The authors' analysis ran thus. The Chao-Jaccard similarity index and the number of shared clonotypes were used to measure repertoire overlap between subsets. Drawn from immuneACCESS, this table holds only the in-frame rearrangements with V and J called that TCRdb kept. Clones are partly lost; checked studies trace under half to an unresolved V gene and leave the rest unexplained. The V and J calls and clone size are taken from that table; D and trimming were inferred from the DNA. This sample has thousands of clones in its table, and around 84% of those were observed once. Of the sample, around 2.1% is held by the ten largest clones.

The source is a human donor who had COVID-19. This chain is built from TRBV28 and TRBJ1-2; 8 central bases correspond to TRBD1. This specimen consisted of effector memory CD4+ T cells from blood, obtained before the COVID-19 pandemic. The cell subset or site label of this sample denotes: CD4+ T effector memory cells. This receptor carries the CDR3 CASGDLDRGYGYTF. The nucleotides are TGTGCCAGCGGAGACCTCGACAGGGGCTATGGCTACACCTTC.